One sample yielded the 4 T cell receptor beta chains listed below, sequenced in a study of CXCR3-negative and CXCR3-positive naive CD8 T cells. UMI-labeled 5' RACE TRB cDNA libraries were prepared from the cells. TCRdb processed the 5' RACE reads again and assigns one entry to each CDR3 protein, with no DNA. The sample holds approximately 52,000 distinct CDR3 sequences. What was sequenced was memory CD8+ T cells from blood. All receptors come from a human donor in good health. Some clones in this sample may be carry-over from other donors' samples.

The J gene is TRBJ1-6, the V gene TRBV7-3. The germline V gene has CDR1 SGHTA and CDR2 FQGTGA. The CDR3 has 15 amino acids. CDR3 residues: CASSPRGGPNSPLHF.

This chain's CDR3 is CASSPFGTSGGISYNEQFF. This chain connects TRBV3-1 to TRBJ2-1; with no DNA, the TCRdb D assignment of TRBD2 cannot be verified. This CDR3 is built from 19 residues. Germline V gene sequence: CDR1 LGHDT, CDR2 YNNKEL (reference sequence).

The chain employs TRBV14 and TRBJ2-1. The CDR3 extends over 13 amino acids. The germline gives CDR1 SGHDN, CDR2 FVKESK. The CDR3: CASSQFSSYEQFF.

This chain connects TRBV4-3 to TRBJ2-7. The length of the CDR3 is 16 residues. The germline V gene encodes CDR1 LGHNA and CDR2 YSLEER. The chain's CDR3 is CASSQDRWTGRREQYF.